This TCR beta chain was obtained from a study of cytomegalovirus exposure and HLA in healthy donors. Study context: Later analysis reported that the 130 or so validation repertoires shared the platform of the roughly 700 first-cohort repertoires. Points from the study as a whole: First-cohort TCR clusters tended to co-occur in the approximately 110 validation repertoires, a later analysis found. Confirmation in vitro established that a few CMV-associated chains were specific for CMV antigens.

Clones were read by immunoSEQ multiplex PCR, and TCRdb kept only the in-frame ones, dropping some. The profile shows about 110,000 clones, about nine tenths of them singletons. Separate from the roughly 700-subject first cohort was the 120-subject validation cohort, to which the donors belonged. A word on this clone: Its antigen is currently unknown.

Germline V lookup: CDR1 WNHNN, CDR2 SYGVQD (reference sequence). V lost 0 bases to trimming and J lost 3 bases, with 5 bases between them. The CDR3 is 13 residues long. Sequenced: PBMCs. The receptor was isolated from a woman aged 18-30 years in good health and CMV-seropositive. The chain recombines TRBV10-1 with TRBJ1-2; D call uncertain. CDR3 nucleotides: TGCGCCAGCAGTGAGTCGGCTTACTATGGCTACACCTTC. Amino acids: CASSESAYYGYTF.